This is a list of T cell receptor beta chains from one sample in a study of OX40 agonist ivuxolimab in advanced cancers. TCRdb's table, derived via immunoSEQ multiplex PCR, lists solely in-frame clones and lacks some. The profile covers roughly 37,000 clones, with 60% to 80% appearing a single time and approximately 18% taken by the ten largest. This specimen consisted of CD4+ or CD8+ T cells sorted from blood, obtained in a trial of the OX40 agonist ivuxolimab. These receptors were obtained from an adult with an advanced solid tumor such as melanoma, head and neck, liver or kidney cancer. Both conserved end residues are part of each CDR3. D genes are given only for firm matches. Size is stated for part of the rows, as once, few or many counts, or as a class when the clone is expanded.

TRBJ1-2 | - | TRBV10-3 | - | CAIRGLDGYTF | TGTGCCATCAGAGGGTTGGATGGCTACACCTTC
TRBJ1-3 | - | TRBV30 | - | CAWNGGLAGNTIYF | TGTGCCTGGAATGGCGGGCTAGCTGGAAACACCATATATTTT
TRBJ1-1 | - | TRBV29-1 | - | CSVERMNTEAFF | TGCAGCGTTGAGAGGATGAACACTGAAGCTTTCTTT
TRBJ2-3 | - | TRBV27 | - | CASSLAATTDTQYF | TGTGCCAGCAGTTTAGCAGCAACCACAGATACGCAGTATTTT
TRBJ1-2 | TRBD1 | TRBV30 | few | CAWSAEGGQGVVYGYTF | TGTGCCTGGAGTGCCGAAGGAGGACAGGGGGTTGTCTATGGCTACACCTTC
TRBJ2-3 | - | TRBV2 | - | CASTRTVSTDTQYF | TGTGCCAGCACTCGGACAGTTAGTACAGATACGCAGTATTTT
TRBJ1-1 | - | TRBV9 | few | CASSVVPQNTEAFF | TGTGCCAGCAGCGTCGTCCCCCAGAACACTGAAGCTTTCTTT
TRBJ1-5 | TRBD1 | TRBV7-9 | - | CASRWDSSQPQHF | TGTGCCAGCAGATGGGACAGCAGTCAGCCCCAGCATTTT
TRBJ2-1 | TRBD2 | TRBV18 | few | CASSPASGVIYNEQFF | TGTGCCAGCTCACCAGCTAGCGGGGTAATCTACAATGAGCAGTTCTTC
TRBJ2-1 | TRBD1 | TRBV9 | - | CASSVGTGEYNEQFF | TGTGCCAGCAGCGTAGGGACAGGGGAATACAATGAGCAGTTCTTC
TRBJ2-1 | - | TRBV11-3 | once | CASSLDTGVGEQFF | TGTGCCAGCAGCTTAGATACCGGGGTCGGTGAGCAGTTCTTC
TRBJ1-3 | - | TRBV29-1 | once | CSVAEGSGNTIYF | TGCAGCGTTGCGGAGGGGTCTGGAAACACCATATATTTT
TRBJ1-1 | TRBD1 | TRBV7-2 | few | CASSKTGRTEAFF | TGTGCCAGCAGCAAGACAGGGAGGACTGAAGCTTTCTTT
TRBJ1-5 | TRBD1 | TRBV6-5 | - | CATLRGSNQPQHF | TGTGCCACCCTCAGGGGGAGCAATCAGCCCCAGCATTTT
TRBJ1-2 | TRBD1 | TRBV2 | - | CASSDRGSDGYTF | TGTGCCAGCAGTGACAGGGGGTCGGATGGCTACACCTTC
TRBJ1-2 | - | TRBV6-5 | - | CASSYSSQSPGGYTF | TGTGCCAGCAGTTACTCTTCGCAGTCACCTGGAGGCTACACCTTC
TRBJ1-1 | - | TRBV5-1 | - | CASSLLGRADTEAFF | TGCGCCAGCAGCTTGTTAGGCAGGGCGGACACTGAAGCTTTCTTT
TRBJ1-1 | - | TRBV6-5 | - | CASSYSTLGSNTEAFF | TGTGCCAGCAGTTACTCGACTCTGGGCTCGAACACTGAAGCTTTCTTT